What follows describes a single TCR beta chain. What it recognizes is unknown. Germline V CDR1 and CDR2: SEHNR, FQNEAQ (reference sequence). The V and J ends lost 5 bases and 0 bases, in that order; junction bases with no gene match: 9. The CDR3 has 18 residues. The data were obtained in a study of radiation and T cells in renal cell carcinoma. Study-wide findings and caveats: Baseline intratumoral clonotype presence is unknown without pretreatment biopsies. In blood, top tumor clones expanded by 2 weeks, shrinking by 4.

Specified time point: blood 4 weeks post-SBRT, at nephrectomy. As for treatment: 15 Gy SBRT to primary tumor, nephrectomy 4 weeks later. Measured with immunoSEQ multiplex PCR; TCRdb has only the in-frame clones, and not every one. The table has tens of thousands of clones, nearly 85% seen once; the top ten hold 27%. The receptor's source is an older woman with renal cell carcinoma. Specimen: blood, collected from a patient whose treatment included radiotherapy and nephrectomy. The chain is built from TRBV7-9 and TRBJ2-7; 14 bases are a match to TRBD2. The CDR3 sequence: CASSPRGGLAGDSYEQYF. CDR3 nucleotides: TGTGCCAGCAGCCCGCGAGGGGGACTAGCGGGAGACTCCTACGAGCAGTACTTC.